This T cell receptor (beta chain) is drawn from a study of long-term antiretroviral therapy in people with HIV. Whole-study results and caveats: Diversity measured after ART increased yet remained under transplant donor controls.

Sequencing used immunoSEQ v3.0 at survey level. Sequencing aimed at roughly 35,000-55,000 T-cell genomes per sample. The method was immunoSEQ multiplex PCR; TCRdb's version includes in-frame clones alone and lacks a portion of them. The table shows 25,000 to 35,000 clones, with roughly 78% occurring only once. Regarding this clone: No antigen is known for it.

Germline assignment: CDR1 MGHRA and CDR2 YSYEKL. V was clipped by 1 base and J by 4 bases; unmatched bases: 8. The CDR3 extends over 16 amino acids. The source is a man aged 35-49 years with HIV. This sample comprised unsorted PBMCs, obtained 0.3 years after starting antiretroviral therapy. The rearrangement uses TRBV4-1 and TRBJ2-3, with 7 bases lining up with TRBD2. CDR3: CASSQGPGGFADTQYF. DNA of the CDR3: TGCGCCAGCAGCCAAGGCCCGGGGGGTTTCGCAGATACGCAGTATTTT.